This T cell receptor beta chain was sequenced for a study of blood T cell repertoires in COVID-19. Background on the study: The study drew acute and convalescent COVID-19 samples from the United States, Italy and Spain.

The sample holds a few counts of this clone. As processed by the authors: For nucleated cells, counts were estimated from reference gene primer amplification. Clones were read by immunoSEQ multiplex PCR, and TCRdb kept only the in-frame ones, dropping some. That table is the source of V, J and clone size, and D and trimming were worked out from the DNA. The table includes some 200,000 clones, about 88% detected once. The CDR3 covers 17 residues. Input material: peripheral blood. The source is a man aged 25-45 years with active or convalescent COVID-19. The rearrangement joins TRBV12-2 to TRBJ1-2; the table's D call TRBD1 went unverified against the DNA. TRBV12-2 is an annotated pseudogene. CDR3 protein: CASRLVSGQGSNDGYTF. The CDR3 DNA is TGTGCAAGTCGCTTAGTGTCTGGACAGGGGTCGAACGATGGCTACACCTTC.